This TCR beta chain was sequenced in a study of cytomegalovirus exposure and HLA in healthy donors. With regard to this clone: What it binds is unknown.

Primers: 60 Vbeta forward and 13 Jbeta reverse. The method was immunoSEQ multiplex PCR; TCRdb's version includes in-frame clones alone and lacks a portion of them. The sample has about 140,000 clones; approximately 70% are singletons. This CDR3 spans 14 amino acids. V shed 3 bases, J shed 7 bases, and the junction held 7 bases outside the gene matches. Germline V lookup: CDR1 SGDLS, CDR2 YYNGEE. Study outcomes and limitations: The authors later linked a missense DCLRE1C variant to TCR beta V- and J-gene trimming. Most CMV-associated TCR beta chains appeared HLA-restricted in a later analysis.

The receptor's source is a woman in her twenties or thirties in good health and CMV-seronegative. Sequences were obtained from PBMCs. The V and J genes are TRBV9 and TRBJ2-1; 7 positions agree with TRBD2. CDR3 in DNA: TGTGCCAGCAGCGACGCGGGAGCGAATAATGAGCAGTTCTTC. Translated: CASSDAGANNEQFF.